A single sample gave rise to the 14 T cell receptor beta chains below, sequenced in a study of CD8+CD57+ T cells in acquired aplastic anemia. Using genomic DNA as the template, TCR beta VDJ and CDR3 profiling was carried out. In TCRdb, the reads were re-called with MiXCR into one record per CDR3 protein. Among fewer than 250,000 distinct CDR3 sequences, roughly half were seen once, and the ten largest hold approximately 15%. The sample taken for sequencing was sorted CD4+, CD8+, or CD8+CD57+ T cells (not recorded which) from PBMCs. These TCRs come from a human donor in good health, serving as a control.

As to this clonotype: Germline is not matched at one junction end, which may reflect a read error. The chain employs TRBV7-7 and TRBJ1-2, with 12 bases lining up with TRBD1. CDR3 length equals 15 residues. Germline V CDR1 and CDR2: SSHAT, FNYEAQ (reference sequence). In DNA, the CDR3 is TGTGCTAGCAGCTTAGCGGGACAGGGGGCCCATGGCTACACCTTC. It codes for CASSLAGQGAHGYTF.

The table lists this clonotype with many counts. The genes are TRBV12-3 or TRBV12-4 and TRBJ1-5; D is uncertain. This CDR3 has 13 amino acids. The V end was cut by 5 bases, the J end by 2 bases, with 7 bases between. Here the CDR3 DNA reads TGTGCCAGCAGTCGGGCGGGCAATCAGCCCCAGCATTTT. Translated, it gives CASSRAGNQPQHF.

This chain links TRBV2 with TRBJ2-7, with D maybe TRBD2 (6 bases). Trimming pared 7 bases from V and 0 bases from J, leaving 13 bases between. Germline assignment: CDR1 SNHLY and CDR2 FYNNEI. The CDR3 has 14 residues. For the CDR3, the DNA is TGTGCCAGCAAGTTAGGAGGGGACTCCTACGAGCAGTACTTC. This gives the protein CASKLGGDSYEQYF.

J is TRBJ1-4 and V is TRBV12-3 or TRBV12-4, with unresolved D. V lost 6 bases, J lost 4 bases, and 9 bases lay in between. The CDR3 length is 13 residues. As DNA, the CDR3 is TGTGCCAGCAGCAAAGTAAATAATGAAAAACTGTTTTTT. As protein: CASSKVNNEKLFF.

This clonotype was seen ten or more times. V gene TRBV28 combines with J gene TRBJ2-3, with D perhaps TRBD1 (6 bases). The CDR3 has 14 residues. Trimming left V 5 bases short and J 3 bases short, with 12 bases between. Germline loops: CDR1 MDHEN, CDR2 SYDVKM. The CDR3 protein is CASSTGQGTDTQYF. CDR3 DNA sequence: TGTGCCAGCAGTACAGGCCAGGGGACAGATACGCAGTATTTT. The full variable domain, with the rest looked up from reference TRBV28 and TRBJ2-3, is DVKVTQSSRYLVKRTGEKVFLECVQDMDHENMFWYRQDPGLGLRLIYFSYDVKMKEKGDIPEGYSVSREKKERFSLILESASTNQTSMYLCASSTGQGTDTQYFGPGTRLTVL.

This clonotype was seen ten or more times. The chain couples TRBV5-1 to TRBJ1-1; D unclear. CDR1 and CDR2 from the germline V gene are SGHRS and YFSETQ. The V end lost 4 bases, the J end lost 0 bases, and 10 bases lay between the germline ends. This CDR3 contains 14 residues. CDR3 in amino acids: CASSDQSLNTEAFF. The DNA for the CDR3 is TGCGCCAGCAGCGATCAAAGCCTGAACACTGAAGCTTTCTTT.

V is TRBV24-1 and J is TRBJ2-1; TRBD1 matches at 7 bases. Unmatched junction bases numbered 10, after V lost 5 bases and J lost 1 base. There are 17 residues in the CDR3. Per the germline V gene, CDR1 is KGHDR and CDR2 is SFDVKD. The CDR3 coding sequence is TGTGCCACCAGTGCCGCGACAGGGTCAGCGTCCTACAATGAGCAGTTCTTC. As protein: CATSAATGSASYNEQFF.

The genes are TRBV20-1 and TRBJ2-1; D may be TRBD1 (6 bases). Trimming stripped 3 bases from V and 5 bases from J, with 11 bases between. Per germline, CDR1 DFQATT and CDR2 SNEGSKA (reference sequence). This CDR3 has 13 residues. In nucleotides, the CDR3 is TGCAGTGCTAGTACAGGGTCCCACAATGAGCAGTTCTTC. This gives the protein CSASTGSHNEQFF.

The chain links TRBV19 to TRBJ1-6; D may be TRBD1 (5 bases). The ends were cut back, 4 bases at V and 10 bases at J, with 20 bases in the middle. Germline CDR1 LNHDA, CDR2 SQIVND (reference sequence). The CDR3 totals 16 residues. The CDR3 spells CASSRGRVGVESPLHF. Here the CDR3 DNA reads TGTGCCAGTAGTAGGGGACGTGTCGGGGTCGAATCACCCCTCCACTTT.

This clonotype was seen only once. This chain connects TRBV7-3 to TRBJ2-7, with D possibly matching TRBD1 (6 bases). This CDR3 has 15 residues. The germline V gene encodes CDR1 SGHTA and CDR2 FQGTGA. Trimming pared 4 bases from V and 7 bases from J, leaving 20 bases between. For the CDR3, the DNA is TGTGCCAGCAGCTCCGGACAGACGAACACCGGGGAGCAGTACTTC. Encoded protein: CASSSGQTNTGEQYF. The whole variable domain, filled in from reference TRBV7-3 and TRBJ2-7, reads GAGVSQTPSNKVTEKGKYVELRCDPISGHTALYWYRQSLGQGPEFLIYFQGTGAADDSGLPNDRFFAVRPEGSVSTLKIQRTERGDSAVYLCASSSGQTNTGEQYFGPGTRLTVT.

At least ten counts were recorded for this clonotype. The chain combines TRBV19 with TRBJ1-1; D call uncertain. There are 18 residues in the CDR3. Germline loops: CDR1 LNHDA, CDR2 SQIVND (reference sequence). The V and J ends lost 5 bases and 0 bases respectively, with 22 bases between them. The CDR3 loop reads CASSLDGGGPFMNTEAFF. CDR3 in DNA: TGTGCCAGTAGTCTTGACGGAGGAGGACCCTTCATGAACACTGAAGCTTTCTTT.

CDR3 nucleotides: TGTGCCAGCAGCCTTATAGGGACTAGCGGGGGGGCCAAGGATGAGCAGTTCTTC. Protein: CASSLIGTSGGAKDEQFF. The rearrangement uses TRBV5-4 and TRBJ2-1; 16 bases match TRBD2. Unmatched junction bases numbered 12, after V lost 4 bases and J lost 8 bases. CDR3 length: 18 residues. The germline gives CDR1 SGHNT, CDR2 YYREEE (reference sequence).

This clonotype was detected ten times or more. The chain is built from TRBV7-2 and TRBJ1-5, with 7 bases lining up with TRBD1. Losses at the gene ends were 5 bases for V and 7 bases for J; bases not matched to a gene: 5. This CDR3 has 13 amino acids. CDR1 is SGHTA and CDR2 is FQGNSA in the germline V gene. As DNA, the CDR3 is TGTGCCAGCAGCATCCGACAGGGCCAGCCCCAGCATTTT. It translates to CASSIRQGQPQHF.

J is TRBJ1-2 and V is TRBV7-3, with a possible D match to TRBD1 (6 bases). V was trimmed by 6 bases and J by 7 bases, leaving 21 bases between them. This CDR3 spans 15 amino acids. The germline V gene encodes CDR1 SGHTA and CDR2 FQGTGA. The chain's CDR3 is CASSESWRGTIGYTF. The CDR3, as DNA: TGTGCCAGCAGTGAATCATGGAGGGGGACCATTGGCTACACCTTC. Complete variable domain (other parts from reference TRBV7-3 and TRBJ1-2): GAGVSQTPSNKVTEKGKYVELRCDPISGHTALYWYRQSLGQGPEFLIYFQGTGAADDSGLPNDRFFAVRPEGSVSTLKIQRTERGDSAVYLCASSESWRGTIGYTFGSGTRLTVV.